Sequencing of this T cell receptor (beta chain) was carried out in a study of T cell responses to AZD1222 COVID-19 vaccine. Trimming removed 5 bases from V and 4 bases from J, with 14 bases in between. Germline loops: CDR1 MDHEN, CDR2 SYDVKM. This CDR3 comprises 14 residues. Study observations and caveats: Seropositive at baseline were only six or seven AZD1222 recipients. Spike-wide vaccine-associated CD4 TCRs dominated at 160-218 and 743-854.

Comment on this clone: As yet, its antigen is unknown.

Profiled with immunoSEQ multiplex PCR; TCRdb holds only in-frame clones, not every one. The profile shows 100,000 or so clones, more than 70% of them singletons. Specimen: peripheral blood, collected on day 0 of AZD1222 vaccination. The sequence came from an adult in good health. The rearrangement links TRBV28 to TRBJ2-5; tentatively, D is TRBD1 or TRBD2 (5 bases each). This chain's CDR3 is CASSPWDGGETQYF. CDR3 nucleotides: TGTGCCAGCAGTCCCTGGGACGGAGGAGAGACCCAGTACTTC. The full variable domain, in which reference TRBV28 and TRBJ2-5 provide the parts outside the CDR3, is DVKVTQSSRYLVKRTGEKVFLECVQDMDHENMFWYRQDPGLGLRLIYFSYDVKMKEKGDIPEGYSVSREKKERFSLILESASTNQTSMYLCASSPWDGGETQYFGPGTRLLVL.